The T cell receptor beta chain under discussion was sequenced for a study of graft-versus-host responses after intestinal transplantation. Study-level information: The recipients all started with anti-thymocyte globulin induction and then took tacrolimus and steroids for about three years.

Findings and limits, study-wide: Declines in HvG clones occurring early post-transplant were associated with peak circulating GvH clone levels.

About this clone itself: The target antigen is unknown.

Method: immunoSEQ multiplex PCR; TCRdb's copy keeps in-frame clones and lacks some. Of tens of thousands of clones in the sample, over 90% were seen once. Germline trimming cut 3 bases from V and 7 bases from J; bases unmatched to any gene: 13. Germline V lookup: CDR1 MGHRA, CDR2 YSYEKL. This CDR3 spans 17 amino acids. This clonotype was sampled from a human donor who was the organ donor for an intestinal transplant. The specimen was unstimulated CD8+ T cells sorted from spleen or lymph node cells, collected before transplant. The genes are TRBV4-1 and TRBJ2-1; TRBD1 matches 9 bases. In nucleotides, the CDR3 is TGCGCCAGCAGCCACTACACAGGGGGCGGTATGATTAATGAGCAGTTCTTC. Translating gives CASSHYTGGGMINEQFF.